Presented here are 32 T cell receptor beta chains from one specimen sequenced in a study of blood T cells in healthy people across ages. A sample-barcoded 5' primer and a J-beta primer mix were used in a second PCR of about 6 to 11 cycles. TCRdb reprocessed the 5' RACE reads via MiXCR and lists one record per CDR3 protein. This sample has a few hundred thousand distinct CDR3 sequences, with approximately 27% found just once. The sequencing input was blood. These TCRs come from a woman between 65 and 79 years old in good health.

V is TRBV7-7 and J is TRBJ2-5; no definite D call. Germline loops: CDR1 SSHAT, CDR2 FNYEAQ (reference sequence). The CDR3 runs 13 residues. V shed 4 bases and J shed 4 bases, with 10 bases lying between them. The CDR3 loop is CASSSVTLETQYF. The DNA of the CDR3 is TGTGCCAGCAGCTCCGTTACCTTAGAGACCCAGTACTTC.

The chain combines TRBV6-1 with TRBJ2-1; possible D gene TRBD2, 6 bases. There are 15 residues in the CDR3. The V gene lost 7 bases and the J gene lost 0 bases, with 13 bases spanning the gap. CDR1 and CDR2 (germline): MNHNS, SASEGT. This CDR3 is CASTGGGSSYNEQFF. The CDR3 coding sequence is TGTGCCAGCACGGGTGGGGGGAGCTCCTACAATGAGCAGTTCTTC.

In this sample, this clonotype turned up a few times. This sequence joins TRBV9 and TRBJ1-6; D unclear. The CDR3 length is 14 residues. V lost 3 bases, J lost 7 bases, and 11 bases lay in between. Germline CDR1 SGDLS, CDR2 YYNGEE. The CDR3 loop is CASSAQVGNSPLHF. The CDR3 nucleotides are TGTGCCAGCAGCGCCCAAGTTGGGAATTCACCCCTCCACTTT.

On this clonotype itself: Lacking the conserved final phenylalanine or tryptophan, this CDR3 likely reflects a read error. The CDR3 is CASSLDTSGYEQYL. The CDR3 DNA reads TGTGCCAGCAGCTTAGATACGTCGGGCTACGAGCAGTACCTC. J is TRBJ2-7 and V is TRBV7-8; D remains ambiguous. Trimming took 1 base from V and 3 from J, leaving 10 bases between them. The CDR3 covers 14 residues. The germline V gene has CDR1 SGHVS and CDR2 FQNEAQ.

This clonotype turned up a few times. The chain couples TRBV6-1 to TRBJ2-1; unclear D gene. Looked up from germline, CDR1 is MNHNS and CDR2 is SASEGT. The CDR3 totals 11 residues. Trimming cost V 7 bases and J 3 bases, with 4 bases left between them. This CDR3 is CASNLYNEQFF. The CDR3 DNA reads as TGTGCCAGCAACCTCTACAATGAGCAGTTCTTC.

This clonotype occurred a few times. One end of the junction is discordant with germline, which a read error may explain. V usage is TRBV20-1 and J usage is TRBJ1-2; D unresolved. The CDR3 contains 8 residues. The germline V gene encodes CDR1 DFQATT and CDR2 SNEGSKA (reference sequence). Written as DNA, the CDR3 is TGCAGTGCTGATGGCTGCACCTTC. It yields the protein CSADGCTF.

A few counts support this clonotype. V is TRBV6-2 or TRBV6-3 and J is TRBJ2-1, with D unresolved. The V gene lost 7 bases and the J gene lost 8 bases, with 21 bases spanning the gap. This CDR3 region has 15 residues. Germline CDR1 MNHEY, CDR2 SVGEGT. The CDR3 DNA is TGTGCCAGCACCCCAAGTGCCCAACCCTTCGATGAGCAGTTCTTC. Protein: CASTPSAQPFDEQFF.

This clonotype has just a few counts. Sequence at one end of the junction differs from germline and may be a read error. The chain uses TRBV6-1 and TRBJ2-5; a possible D gene is TRBD2 (5 bases). CDR3 length equals 16 residues. The germline V gene has CDR1 MNHNS and CDR2 SASEGT. CDR3 DNA sequence: TGTGCCGGCAGTGAGTGGAGGACGCGGTACCAAGAGACCCAGTACTTC. This sequence encodes CAGSEWRTRYQETQYF.

The V gene is TRBV20-1, the J gene TRBJ2-1, with a possible D match to TRBD1 (5 bases). Trimming shortened V by 2 bases and J by 5 bases, and 10 bases separated the two germline ends. The germline gives CDR1 DFQATT, CDR2 SNEGSKA (reference sequence). The CDR3 totals 13 residues. The CDR3 is CSARTPGNNEQFF. The DNA of the CDR3 is TGCAGTGCTAGAACGCCAGGGAACAATGAGCAGTTCTTC.

V gene TRBV6-2 or TRBV6-3 combines with J gene TRBJ2-7, with a weak D call TRBD1 (6 bases). CDR1 is MNHEY and CDR2 is SVGEGT in the germline V gene. With 0 bases removed from V and 1 base from J, the gap between germline ends came to 10 bases. The length of the CDR3 is 15 residues. In nucleotides, the CDR3 is TGTGCCAGCAGTTACTCCAGGGGAAGGTCCTACGAGCAGTACTTC. Translation gives CASSYSRGRSYEQYF.

CDR3 coding DNA: TGCAGTGCTAGAGATCGGTCGAGCGGGAGGCTAAATGAGCAGTTCTTC. Amino acid sequence: CSARDRSSGRLNEQFF. The rearrangement uses TRBV20-1 and TRBJ2-1, with 9 bases identical to TRBD2. Per germline, CDR1 DFQATT and CDR2 SNEGSKA (reference sequence). J lost 7 bases, V lost 0 bases, and 10 bases had no gene match. The CDR3 contains 16 residues.

The chain employs TRBV20-1 and TRBJ2-7; 9 bases fit TRBD2. V lost 6 bases, J lost 1 base, and 4 bases stayed unmatched. CDR3 length: 13 residues. Germline V lookup: CDR1 DFQATT, CDR2 SNEGSKA (reference sequence). Written as DNA, the CDR3 is TGCAGTGCAGCGGGGGGCACATCCTACGAGCAGTACTTC. Its translation: CSAAGGTSYEQYF.

V gene TRBV20-1 combines with J gene TRBJ1-2; D gene ambiguous. Trimming stripped 0 bases from V and 3 bases from J, with 8 bases between. Germline CDR1 reads DFQATT; CDR2 reads SNEGSKA (reference sequence). The CDR3 has 13 residues. Here the CDR3 reads CSARDRGHYGYTF. The CDR3 coding sequence is TGCAGTGCTAGAGATCGGGGTCACTATGGCTACACCTTC.

This chain uses TRBV7-2 with TRBJ2-7; 9 bases line up with TRBD2. This CDR3 comprises 14 residues. With V trimmed by 5 bases and J by 2 bases, 4 bases remained unmatched. Germline V gives CDR1 SGHTA, CDR2 FQGNSA. The CDR3, as DNA: TGTGCCAGCAGCCCCGGGACTAGCCCCTACGAGCAGTACTTC. Protein product: CASSPGTSPYEQYF.

This clonotype showed up just a few times. The J gene is TRBJ2-5, the V gene TRBV5-5; no reliable D call. The CDR3 loop spans 14 amino acids. Germline V gives CDR1 SGHKS, CDR2 YYEKEE (reference sequence). Trimming took 2 bases from V and 2 from J, leaving 10 bases between them. The CDR3 here is CASSFTILQETQYF. CDR3 nucleotides: TGTGCCAGCAGCTTCACTATTCTGCAAGAGACCCAGTACTTC.

The V and J genes are TRBV5-1 and TRBJ2-3, with D unresolved. Deletions cut 0 bases from V and 6 bases from J, with 11 bases between. Germline V gene sequence: CDR1 SGHRS, CDR2 YFSETQ. The CDR3 sequence is 14 residues long. Here the CDR3 DNA reads TGCGCCAGCAGCTTGGATTTGGGCCGGGATACGCAGTATTTT. Translation: CASSLDLGRDTQYF.

This clonotype was observed a few times. V is TRBV5-1 and J is TRBJ2-3; weak D call: TRBD1 (6 bases). CDR1 is SGHRS and CDR2 is YFSETQ in the germline V gene. Trimming took 3 bases from V and 2 from J, leaving 10 bases between them. The length of the CDR3 is 14 residues. CDR3 DNA: TGCGCCAGCAGCTCACAGGGTTTCACAGATACGCAGTATTTT. Residues: CASSSQGFTDTQYF.

Points on this clonotype: The germline gene is not matched at one end of the junction; a read error may be the cause. The chain carries TRBV5-1 and TRBJ2-5, with 13 bases that match TRBD2. This CDR3 has 15 amino acids. The germline CDR1 and CDR2 sequences are SGHRS and YFSETQ. This CDR3 is CTSSLTSGGQETQYF. CDR3 nucleotide sequence: TGCACCAGCAGCTTGACTAGCGGGGGGCAAGAGACCCAGTACTTC. Together with reference TRBV5-1 and TRBJ2-5, the CDR3 gives the full variable domain: KAGVTQTPRYLIKTRGQQVTLSCSPISGHRSVSWYQQTPGQGLQFLFEYFSETQRNKGNFPGRFSGRQFSNSRSEMNVSTLELGDSALYLCTSSLTSGGQETQYFGPGTRLLVL.

This clonotype has just a few counts. This chain joins TRBV7-2 and TRBJ2-5; D is undetermined. The CDR3 loop spans 13 amino acids. V was cut by 4 bases and J by 3 bases, with 9 bases left in between. Germline V gene sequence: CDR1 SGHTA, CDR2 FQGNSA. The CDR3 is CASSSDWKETQYF. The CDR3 DNA follows: TGTGCCAGCAGCTCCGACTGGAAAGAGACCCAGTACTTC. The whole variable domain, filled in from reference TRBV7-2 and TRBJ2-5, reads GAGVSQSPSNKVTEKGKDVELRCDPISGHTALYWYRQSLGQGLEFLIYFQGNSAPDKSGLPSDRFSAERTGGSVSTLTIQRTQQEDSAVYLCASSSDWKETQYFGPGTRLLVL.

The chain uses TRBV6-5 and TRBJ1-2; 9 bases line up with TRBD1. The CDR3 runs 17 residues. Germline V gene sequence: CDR1 MNHEY, CDR2 SVGAGI. Trimming at V came to 5 bases and at J to 8 bases, leaving 18 bases not matched to a gene. The DNA for the CDR3 is TGTGCCAGCAGTCTAGACGGGACAGGGTTGACCTTGGGCGGCTACACCTTC. Translated: CASSLDGTGLTLGGYTF.

This clonotype was detected a few times. The chain recombines TRBV7-9 with TRBJ1-1; 8 nucleotides match TRBD1. The ends lost 5 bases at V and 4 bases at J; junction bases unmatched: 6. The CDR3 is 14 residues long. Germline V lookup: CDR1 SEHNR, CDR2 FQNEAQ (reference sequence). The CDR3 sequence is CASSRSQGATEAFF. For the CDR3, the DNA is TGTGCCAGCAGCAGAAGCCAGGGGGCCACTGAAGCTTTCTTT.

The chain couples TRBV12-3 or TRBV12-4 to TRBJ1-2; D gene uncertain. The CDR3 is 11 residues long. V shed 4 bases and J shed 4 bases, with 4 bases lying between them. Here the CDR3 DNA reads TGTGCCAGCAGTTCCTTCTATGGCTACACCTTC. Translated: CASSSFYGYTF.

This clonotype has more than one count but fewer than ten. The chain recombines TRBV6-2 or TRBV6-3 with TRBJ2-5; 9 bases line up with TRBD2. The germline V gene encodes CDR1 MNHEY and CDR2 SVGEGT. This CDR3 is built from 15 residues. Trimming removed 8 bases from V and 2 bases from J; junction bases left unmatched: 9. DNA of the CDR3: TGTGCCAGCCGGTCCCTAAGCGGGGGGCAAGAGACCCAGTACTTC. Its translation is CASRSLSGGQETQYF.

The V gene is TRBV28, the J gene TRBJ1-2; a weak D match, TRBD1 (6 bases). The CDR3 consists of 15 residues. Germline CDR1 and CDR2: MDHEN and SYDVKM. Trimming cost V 2 bases and J 4 bases, with 14 bases left between them. CDR3 bases: TGTGCCAGCAGTTTAGGGTTTAGGGGGGCCTATGGCTACACCTTC. Protein product: CASSLGFRGAYGYTF.

This clonotype turned up a few times. The chain links TRBV18 to TRBJ2-7, with 9 bases aligning to TRBD1. Germline V gene data show CDR1 as KGHSH and CDR2 as LQKENI. Germline trimming cut 4 bases from V and 3 bases from J; bases unmatched to any gene: 7. CDR3 length: 15 residues. The DNA for the CDR3 is TGTGCCAGCTCACTGGGACAGGGTGCGATCTACGAGCAGTACTTC. Translation gives CASSLGQGAIYEQYF.

This clonotype was recorded a few times. The gene calls are TRBV6-1 and TRBJ1-4; D gene ambiguous. Germline CDR1 reads MNHNS; CDR2 reads SASEGT. The CDR3 is 13 residues long. The germline V and J ends were trimmed by 8 bases and 0 bases, with 7 bases remaining between them. The CDR3 protein is CASRTATNEKLFF. The CDR3 coding sequence is TGTGCCAGCCGGACGGCAACTAATGAAAAACTGTTTTTT.

This clonotype was counted a single time. Its ends do not fully match the called genes, so a read error is possible. The chain links TRBV13 to TRBJ1-4; TRBD1 aligns across 8 bases. The CDR3 extends over 12 amino acids. Germline V gene data show CDR1 as PRHDT and CDR2 as FYEKMQ (reference sequence). CDR3 sequence: CASSPYDRGALF. CDR3 coding DNA: TGTGCCAGCAGCCCATATGACAGGGGAGCGCTTTTT.

This clonotype was picked up a small number of times. The chain carries TRBV5-1 and TRBJ1-4; 7 nucleotides match TRBD1. Germline V gene lookup returns CDR1 SGHRS and CDR2 YFSETQ. The CDR3 covers 17 residues. J gave up 0 bases and V 4 bases, and 9 bases lay outside the gene matches. The CDR3 region has the DNA TGCGCCAGCAGCCCGACAGGGCAACCTGCAACTAATGAAAAACTGTTTTTT. As protein: CASSPTGQPATNEKLFF.

This chain joins TRBV25-1 and TRBJ2-3; tentative D call: TRBD2 (6 bases). Germline-derived CDR1 and CDR2 are MGHDK and SYGVNS. The length of the CDR3 is 17 residues. This chain's CDR3 is CSSGVVRGGGSTDTQYF. The CDR3 nucleotides are TGTTCCTCGGGGGTAGTTAGAGGTGGAGGTAGCACAGATACGCAGTATTTT.

This clonotype was picked up a small number of times. The CDR3 bases are TGCAGCGCTGTACGGGCCGGGACAGGGAACACTGAAGCTTTCTTT. The encoded protein is CSAVRAGTGNTEAFF. This chain joins TRBV29-1 and TRBJ1-1; the match to TRBD1 covers 8 bases. The CDR3 covers 15 residues. The junction had 11 bases not matched to a gene; V was cut back by 7 bases and J by 1 base. Germline CDR1 is SQVTM and CDR2 is ANQGSEA.

The V gene is TRBV4-2, the J gene TRBJ1-2; 7 positions agree with TRBD1. The CDR3 covers 18 residues. Looked up from germline, CDR1 is LGHNA and CDR2 is YNFKEQ. V gave up 0 bases and J gave up 3 bases; unmatched junction bases: 13. DNA for the CDR3: TGTGCCAGCAGCCAAGATTGGCAGGGGGGTAGAGATGACTATGGCTACACCTTC. This sequence encodes CASSQDWQGGRDDYGYTF.

This clonotype was seen more than once but under ten times. This chain uses TRBV7-3 with TRBJ2-3, with D possibly TRBD2 on 6 matching bases. Trimming cost V 5 bases and J 2 bases, with 11 bases left between them. Germline lookup yields CDR1 SGHTA and CDR2 FQGTGA. The CDR3 runs to 14 residues. This CDR3 is CASSQGGNTDTQYF. CDR3 in DNA: TGTGCCAGCAGCCAAGGAGGGAACACAGATACGCAGTATTTT.